The 7 T cell receptor beta chains below come from one sample, sequenced in a study of regulatory T cells in long-lasting Graves disease. TCR beta libraries were built with iRepertoire HTBI primers and Arm-PCR of CDR3 regions. One entry per CDR3 protein, called by TCRdb with MiXCR from the multiplex PCR reads. There are over 500,000 distinct CDR3 sequences in the sample; 15% to 20% occur only once, and 12% lies in the top ten. Time point of the sample: newly diagnosed GD, antithyroid drugs for less than 3 months. Isolated PBMC RNA provided the starting material for the TCR library. The same sample was also used in a study of T cells in Graves' hyperthyroidism and ophthalmopathy.

The sequences come from peripheral blood mononuclear cells (PBMCs), collected at new diagnosis, from a patient treated with antithyroid drugs. These receptors came from a man aged 18-30 years with Graves disease.

This clonotype was observed a few times. The gene calls are TRBV5-1 and TRBJ1-6, with D possibly being TRBD1 (5 bases). The V end was cut by 5 bases, the J end by 7 bases, with 7 bases between. This CDR3 contains 12 residues. Germline V gene lookup returns CDR1 SGHRS and CDR2 YFSETQ. Here the CDR3 DNA reads TGCGCCAGCAGTTGGGGCAATTCACCCCTCCACTTT. Translation gives CASSWGNSPLHF.

This clonotype was found a few times. The chain carries TRBV7-2 and TRBJ2-7; the D gene could be TRBD1 or TRBD2 (5 bases each). Germline CDR1 is SGHTA and CDR2 is FQGNSA. This CDR3 has 14 amino acids. Trimming left V 0 bases short and J 7 bases short, with 13 bases between. The CDR3 sequence: CASSLAGTNWEQYF. CDR3 nucleotides: TGTGCCAGCAGCTTAGCCGGGACCAATTGGGAGCAGTACTTC.

This clonotype was observed many times. This chain links TRBV12-3 or TRBV12-4 with TRBJ2-7; D possibly matches TRBD1 or TRBD2 (5 bases each). Trimming shortened V by 1 base and J by 5 bases, and 9 bases separated the two germline ends. CDR3 length equals 13 residues. CDR3 region: CASSLVRGDEQYF. In DNA, the CDR3 is TGTGCCAGCAGTTTAGTCCGGGGCGACGAGCAGTACTTC.

In this sample, this clonotype turned up many times. This is likely a read error, given that the CDR3 carries no conserved phenylalanine or tryptophan at its end. The limits of the CDR3 on the DNA are not certain, so only TCRdb's listed CDR3 is given. V usage is TRBV5-8 and J usage is TRBJ1-4; the listed D gene, TRBD1, was not tested against the DNA. The CDR3 contains 12 residues when both ends are counted. Per the germline V gene, CDR1 is SGHTS and CDR2 is YDEGEE. CDR3 loop: CASSAGAPGTAI.

The sample holds a few counts of this clonotype. The J gene is TRBJ2-1, the V gene TRBV29-1, with 9 positions matching TRBD1. The CDR3 covers 13 residues. V gave up 7 bases and J gave up 9 bases; unmatched junction bases: 10. CDR1 SQVTM and CDR2 ANQGSEA come from the germline V gene. CDR3 coding DNA: TGCAGCGCCACAGGGGGCGCGGGTGGTGAGCAGTTCTTC. Translated, it gives CSATGGAGGEQFF.

The table lists this clonotype with a few counts. V is TRBV7-3 and J is TRBJ2-3, with TRBD2 identical over 11 bases. Unmatched junction bases numbered 7, after V lost 2 bases and J lost 6 bases. CDR1 and CDR2 from the germline V gene are SGHTA and FQGTGA. This CDR3 has 16 amino acids. The CDR3 region is CASSLLAGGLGDTQYF. As DNA, the CDR3 is TGTGCCAGCAGCTTACTAGCGGGAGGCCTGGGGGATACGCAGTATTTT.

This sequence joins TRBV28 and TRBJ1-1; 10 bases are shared with TRBD1. Germline trimming cut 6 bases from V and 7 bases from J; bases unmatched to any gene: 11. The CDR3 sequence is 15 residues long. CDR1 and CDR2 from the germline V gene are MDHEN and SYDVKM. This CDR3 reads CASRLPLGQGSEAFF. CDR3 sequence (DNA): TGTGCCAGCAGACTCCCACTGGGACAGGGGAGTGAAGCTTTCTTT.